The clone carrying this T cell receptor (beta chain) was counted only a few times. What it binds is unknown. A second PCR of 7 to 11 cycles used a sample-barcoded 5' primer and a J-beta primer mix. The template-switch adaptor was a 5' adaptor with 12 random nucleotides. It tagged each cDNA molecule. MiXCR was run by TCRdb on the 5' RACE reads, yielding one entry per CDR3 protein. The sample carries about 1.4 million distinct CDR3 sequences, around 59% recorded once. This sample is part of a study of blood T cells in healthy people across ages. Study-level points and caveats: Long-lived donors had more naive CD4+ cells and higher diversity than aged donors.

In terms of origin and age, donors were healthy Caucasian individuals from Russia aged roughly 6 to 95. Isolated per sample were at least 6.5 million PBMCs. Specimen: blood. This receptor was identified in a man younger than 35 in good health.

The CDR3 spells CSVAREGRFDEQFF. CDR3 sequence (DNA): TGCAGCGTAGCCCGGGAGGGCCGGTTCGATGAGCAGTTCTTC. The chain links TRBV29-1 to TRBJ2-1; 8 nucleotides align to TRBD2. CDR1 is SQVTM and CDR2 is ANQGSEA in the germline V gene. This CDR3 contains 14 residues. The J segment lost 8 bases and the V segment lost 6 bases, leaving 12 bases of the junction unmatched.